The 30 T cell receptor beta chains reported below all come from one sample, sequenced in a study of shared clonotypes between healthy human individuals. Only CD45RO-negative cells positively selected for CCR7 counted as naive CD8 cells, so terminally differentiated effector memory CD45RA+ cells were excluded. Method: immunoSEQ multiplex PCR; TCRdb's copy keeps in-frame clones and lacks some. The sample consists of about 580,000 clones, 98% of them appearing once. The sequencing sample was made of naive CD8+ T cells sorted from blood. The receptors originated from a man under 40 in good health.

The CDR3 spells CATSGTSPVAGSYEQYF. The DNA for the CDR3 is TGTGCCACCAGCGGAACCTCACCGGTCGCCGGCTCCTACGAGCAGTACTTC. This chain joins TRBV15 and TRBJ2-7; D not resolved. Germline V CDR1 and CDR2: LNHNV, YYDKDF (reference sequence). The germline V and J ends were trimmed by 5 bases and 0 bases, with 20 bases remaining between them. CDR3 length equals 17 residues.

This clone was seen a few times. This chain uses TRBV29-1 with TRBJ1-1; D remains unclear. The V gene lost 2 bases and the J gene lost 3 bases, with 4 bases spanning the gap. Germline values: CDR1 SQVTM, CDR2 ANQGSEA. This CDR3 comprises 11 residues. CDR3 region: CSVERDTEAFF. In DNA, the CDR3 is TGCAGCGTTGAACGGGACACTGAAGCTTTCTTT.

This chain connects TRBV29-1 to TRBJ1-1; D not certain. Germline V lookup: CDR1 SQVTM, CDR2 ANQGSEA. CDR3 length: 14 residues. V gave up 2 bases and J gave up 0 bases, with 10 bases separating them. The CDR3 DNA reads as TGCAGCGTTGAATTGGAGGGAGTGAACACTGAAGCTTTCTTT. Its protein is CSVELEGVNTEAFF.

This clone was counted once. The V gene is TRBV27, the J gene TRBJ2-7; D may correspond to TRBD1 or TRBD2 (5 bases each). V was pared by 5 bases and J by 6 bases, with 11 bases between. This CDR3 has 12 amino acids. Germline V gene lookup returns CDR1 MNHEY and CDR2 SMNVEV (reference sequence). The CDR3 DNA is TGTGCCAGCAGTATCCGGGGCGGCGAGCAGTACTTC. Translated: CASSIRGGEQYF.

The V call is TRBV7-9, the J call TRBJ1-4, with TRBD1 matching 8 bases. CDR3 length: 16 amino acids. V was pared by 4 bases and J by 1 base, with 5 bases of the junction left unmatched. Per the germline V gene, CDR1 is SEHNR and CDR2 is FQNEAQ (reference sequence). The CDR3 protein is CASSSGQEGTNEKLFF. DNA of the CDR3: TGTGCCAGCAGCTCGGGACAGGAGGGAACTAATGAAAAACTGTTTTTT.

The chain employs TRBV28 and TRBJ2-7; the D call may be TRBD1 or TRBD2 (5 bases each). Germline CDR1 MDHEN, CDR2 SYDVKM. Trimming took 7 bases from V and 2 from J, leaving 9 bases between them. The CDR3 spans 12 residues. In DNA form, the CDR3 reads TGTGCCAGCACCCGGGGACCCTACGAGCAGTACTTC. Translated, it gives CASTRGPYEQYF.

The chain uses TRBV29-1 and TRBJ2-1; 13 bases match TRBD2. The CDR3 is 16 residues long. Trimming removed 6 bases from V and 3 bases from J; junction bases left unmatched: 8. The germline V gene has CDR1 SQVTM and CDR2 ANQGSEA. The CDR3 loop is CSVLGLAGVGYNEQFF. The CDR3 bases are TGCAGCGTCCTAGGACTAGCGGGAGTTGGCTACAATGAGCAGTTCTTC.

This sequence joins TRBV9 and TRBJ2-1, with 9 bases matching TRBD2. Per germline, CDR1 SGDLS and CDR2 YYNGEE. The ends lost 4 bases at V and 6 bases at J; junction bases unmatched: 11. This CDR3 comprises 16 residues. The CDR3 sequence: CASSPPGSGSFNEQFF. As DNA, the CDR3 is TGTGCCAGCAGCCCCCCAGGTAGCGGGAGTTTCAATGAGCAGTTCTTC. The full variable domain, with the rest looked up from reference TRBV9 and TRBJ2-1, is DSGVTQTPKHLITATGQRVTLRCSPRSGDLSVYWYQQSLDQGLQFLIQYYNGEERAKGNILERFSAQQFPDLHSELNLSSLELGDSALYFCASSPPGSGSFNEQFFGPGTRLTVL.

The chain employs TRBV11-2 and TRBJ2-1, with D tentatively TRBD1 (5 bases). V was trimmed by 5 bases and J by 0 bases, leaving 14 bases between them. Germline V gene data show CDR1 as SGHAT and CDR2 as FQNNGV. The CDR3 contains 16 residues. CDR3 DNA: TGTGCCAGCAGCCGCGGTGGGGCCTTCTCCTACAATGAGCAGTTCTTC. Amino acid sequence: CASSRGGAFSYNEQFF. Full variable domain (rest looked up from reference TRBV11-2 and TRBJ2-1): EAGVAQSPRYKIIEKRQSVAFWCNPISGHATLYWYQQILGQGPKLLIQFQNNGVVDDSQLPKDRFSAERLKGVDSTLKIQPAKLEDSAVYLCASSRGGAFSYNEQFFGPGTRLTVL.

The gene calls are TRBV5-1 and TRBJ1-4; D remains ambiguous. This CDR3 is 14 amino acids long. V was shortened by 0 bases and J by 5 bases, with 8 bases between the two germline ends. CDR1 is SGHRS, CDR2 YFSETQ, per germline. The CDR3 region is CASSLAGFNEKLFF. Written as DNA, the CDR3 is TGCGCCAGCAGCTTGGCCGGGTTCAATGAAAAACTGTTTTTT.

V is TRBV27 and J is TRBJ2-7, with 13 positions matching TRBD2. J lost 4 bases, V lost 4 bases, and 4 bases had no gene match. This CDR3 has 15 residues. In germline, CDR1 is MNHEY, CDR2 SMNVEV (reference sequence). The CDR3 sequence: CASSWGLAGIYEQYF. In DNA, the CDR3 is TGTGCCAGCAGTTGGGGACTAGCGGGAATTTACGAGCAGTACTTC.

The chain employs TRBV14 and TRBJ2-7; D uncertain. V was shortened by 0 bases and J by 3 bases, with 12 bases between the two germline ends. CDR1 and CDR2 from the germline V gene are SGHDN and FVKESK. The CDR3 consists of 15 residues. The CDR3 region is CASSQDNGPNYEQYF. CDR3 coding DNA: TGTGCCAGCAGCCAAGATAACGGACCGAACTACGAGCAGTACTTC.

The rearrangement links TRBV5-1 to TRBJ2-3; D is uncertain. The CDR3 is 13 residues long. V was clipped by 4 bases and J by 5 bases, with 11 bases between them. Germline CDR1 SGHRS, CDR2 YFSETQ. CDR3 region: CASSRDWGDTQYF. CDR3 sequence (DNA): TGCGCCAGCAGCAGGGATTGGGGAGATACGCAGTATTTT.

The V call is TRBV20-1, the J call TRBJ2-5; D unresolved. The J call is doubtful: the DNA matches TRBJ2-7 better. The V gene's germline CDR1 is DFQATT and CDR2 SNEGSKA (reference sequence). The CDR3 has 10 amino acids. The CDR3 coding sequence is TGCAGTGCCCCTATGGACGAGCAGTACTTC. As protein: CSAPMDEQYF.

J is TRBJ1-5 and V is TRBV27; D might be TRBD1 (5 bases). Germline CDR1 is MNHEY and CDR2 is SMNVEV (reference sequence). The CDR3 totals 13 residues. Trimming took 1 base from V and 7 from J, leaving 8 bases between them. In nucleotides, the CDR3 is TGTGCCAGCAGTTTATGGGGGGAGCAGCCCCAGCATTTT. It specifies CASSLWGEQPQHF.

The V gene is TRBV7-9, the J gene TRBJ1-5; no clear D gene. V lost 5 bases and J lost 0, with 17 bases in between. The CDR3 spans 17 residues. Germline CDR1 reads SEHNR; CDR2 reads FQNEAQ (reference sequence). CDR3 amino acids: CASSPDEGVYSNQPQHF. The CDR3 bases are TGTGCCAGCAGCCCGGACGAAGGTGTTTATAGCAATCAGCCCCAGCATTTT.

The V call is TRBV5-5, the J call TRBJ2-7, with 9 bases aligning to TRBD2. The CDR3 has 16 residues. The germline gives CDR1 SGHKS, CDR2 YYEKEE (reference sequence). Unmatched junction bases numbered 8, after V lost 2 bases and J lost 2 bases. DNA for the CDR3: TGTGCCAGCAGCTTATTTGGCGGGAGGGGAACCTACGAGCAGTACTTC. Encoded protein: CASSLFGGRGTYEQYF.

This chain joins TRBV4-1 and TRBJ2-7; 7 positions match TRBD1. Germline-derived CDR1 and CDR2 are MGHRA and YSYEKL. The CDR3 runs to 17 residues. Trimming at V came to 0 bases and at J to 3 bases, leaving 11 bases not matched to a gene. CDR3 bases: TGCGCCAGCAGCCAAGATGGAATTGGAGACAGGGACTACGAGCAGTACTTC. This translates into CASSQDGIGDRDYEQYF.

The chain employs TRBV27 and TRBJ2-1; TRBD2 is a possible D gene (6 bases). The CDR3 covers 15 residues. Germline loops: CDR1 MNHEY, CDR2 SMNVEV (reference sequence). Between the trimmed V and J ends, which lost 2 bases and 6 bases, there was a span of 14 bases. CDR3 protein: CASSLSGGPFNEQFF. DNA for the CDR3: TGTGCCAGCAGTTTAAGCGGAGGGCCCTTCAATGAGCAGTTCTTC.

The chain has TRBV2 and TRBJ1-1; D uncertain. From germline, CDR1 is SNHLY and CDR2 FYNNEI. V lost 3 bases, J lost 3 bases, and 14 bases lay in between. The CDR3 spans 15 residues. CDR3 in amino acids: CASSEEALIYTEAFF. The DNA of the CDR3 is TGTGCCAGCAGTGAGGAGGCCCTTATTTACACTGAAGCTTTCTTT.

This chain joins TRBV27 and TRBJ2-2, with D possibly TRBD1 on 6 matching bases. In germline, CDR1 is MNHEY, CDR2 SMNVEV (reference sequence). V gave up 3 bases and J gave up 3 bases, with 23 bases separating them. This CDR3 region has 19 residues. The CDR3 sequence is CASSFLPFAGAGDTGELFF. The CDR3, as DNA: TGTGCCAGCAGTTTCCTTCCTTTTGCCGGAGCAGGGGACACCGGGGAGCTGTTTTTT.

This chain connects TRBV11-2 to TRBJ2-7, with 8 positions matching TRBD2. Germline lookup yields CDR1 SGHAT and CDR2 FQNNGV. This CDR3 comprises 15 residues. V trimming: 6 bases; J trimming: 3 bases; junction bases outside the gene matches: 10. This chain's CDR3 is CASRPTSGPLYEQYF. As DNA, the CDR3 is TGTGCCAGCAGGCCTACTAGCGGACCTCTCTACGAGCAGTACTTC.

This CDR3 reads CASSSAGSYEQYF. DNA for the CDR3: TGTGCCAGCAGTTCTGCGGGCTCCTACGAGCAGTACTTC. The genes are TRBV6-5 and TRBJ2-7, with a tentative D call TRBD2 (5 bases). V was trimmed by 4 bases and J by 0 bases, leaving 7 bases between them. Germline assignment: CDR1 MNHEY and CDR2 SVGAGI. The CDR3 loop spans 13 amino acids.

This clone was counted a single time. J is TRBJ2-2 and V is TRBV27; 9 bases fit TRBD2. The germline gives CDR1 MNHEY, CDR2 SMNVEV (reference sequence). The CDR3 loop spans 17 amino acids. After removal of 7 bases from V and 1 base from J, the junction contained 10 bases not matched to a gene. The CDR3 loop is CASTNAFSGGNTGELFF. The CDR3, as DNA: TGTGCCAGCACTAACGCATTTAGCGGGGGGAACACCGGGGAGCTGTTTTTT.

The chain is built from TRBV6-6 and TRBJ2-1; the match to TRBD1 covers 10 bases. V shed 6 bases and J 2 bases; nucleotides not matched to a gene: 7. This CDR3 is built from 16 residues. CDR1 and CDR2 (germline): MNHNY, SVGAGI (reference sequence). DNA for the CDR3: TGTGCCAGCAGAGCCGTGGGACAGGGGACCTACAATGAGCAGTTCTTC. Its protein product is CASRAVGQGTYNEQFF.

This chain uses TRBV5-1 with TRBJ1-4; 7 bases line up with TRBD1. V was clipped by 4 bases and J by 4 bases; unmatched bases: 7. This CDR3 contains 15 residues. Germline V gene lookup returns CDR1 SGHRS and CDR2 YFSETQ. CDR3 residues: CASSVGQRINEKLFF. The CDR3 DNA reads TGCGCCAGCAGCGTGGGACAGAGGATTAATGAAAAACTGTTTTTT.

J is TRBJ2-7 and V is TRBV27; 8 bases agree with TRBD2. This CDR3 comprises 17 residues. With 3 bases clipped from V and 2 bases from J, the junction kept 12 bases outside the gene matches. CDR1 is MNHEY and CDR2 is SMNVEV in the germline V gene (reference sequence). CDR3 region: CASSFYAGGELAYEQYF. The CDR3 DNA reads TGTGCCAGCAGTTTCTATGCCGGGGGGGAATTAGCCTACGAGCAGTACTTC.

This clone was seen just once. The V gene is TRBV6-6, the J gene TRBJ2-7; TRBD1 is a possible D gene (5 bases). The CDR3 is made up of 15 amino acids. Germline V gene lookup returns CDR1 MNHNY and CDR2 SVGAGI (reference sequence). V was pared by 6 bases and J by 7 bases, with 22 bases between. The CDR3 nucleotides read TGTGCCAGCAGCCTACAACGACAGATCCTGGGGGAGCAGTACTTC. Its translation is CASSLQRQILGEQYF.

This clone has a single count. The CDR3 nucleotides are TGTGCCAGCAGCACACCAAAGGGCTCCAACGCGGGGGAGCAGTACTTC. Encoded protein: CASSTPKGSNAGEQYF. This sequence joins TRBV13 and TRBJ2-7, with a tentative D call TRBD2 (6 bases). The V gene lost 5 bases and the J gene lost 7 bases, with 24 bases spanning the gap. CDR1 and CDR2 from the germline V gene are PRHDT and FYEKMQ (reference sequence). The CDR3 runs to 16 residues.

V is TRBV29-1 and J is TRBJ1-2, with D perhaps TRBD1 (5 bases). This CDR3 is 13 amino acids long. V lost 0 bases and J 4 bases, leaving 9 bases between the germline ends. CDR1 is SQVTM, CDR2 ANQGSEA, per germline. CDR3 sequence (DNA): TGCAGCGTTGAAGATGCGGGACCCTATGGCTACACCTTC. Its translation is CSVEDAGPYGYTF.